This passage covers 30 T cell receptor beta chains from one sample sequenced in a study of blood T cell repertoires in COVID-19 (dated by TCRdb to 2020 to 2022). Receptor libraries were prepared by the immunoSEQ multiplex PCR assay. TCRdb took this table from immuneACCESS and kept in-frame rearrangements with V and J called. Such tables lack part of the clones; where checked against another copy, unresolved V genes explain under half of the gap, and the rest is unexplained. This sample holds approximately 190,000 clones; 90% were observed only once. The ten largest clones capture approximately 0.5% of the sample. Sequenced sample: peripheral blood. Every receptor here comes from a man between 45 and 60 years old with acute or convalescent COVID-19.

This chain connects TRBV19 to TRBJ2-5; TRBD2 is a possible D gene (6 bases). Trimming took off 5 bases at V and 4 bases at J, with 11 bases between the two ends. CDR1 is LNHDA and CDR2 is SQIVND in the germline V gene (reference sequence). The CDR3 consists of 13 residues. CDR3 sequence (DNA): TGTGCCAGTAGTCCTGGGAGGTCAGAGACCCAGTACTTC. It codes for CASSPGRSETQYF.

The chain combines TRBV6-5 with TRBJ1-1; 7 bases fit TRBD1. The CDR3 is 15 residues long. Trimming removed 6 bases from V and 1 base from J; junction bases left unmatched: 8. The germline V gene encodes CDR1 MNHEY and CDR2 SVGAGI. CDR3 nucleotides: TGTGCCAGCAGCCCCGGCACAGGGGCGAACACTGAAGCTTTCTTT. Its protein is CASSPGTGANTEAFF.

The rearrangement uses TRBV12-2 and TRBJ2-5; the table's D call TRBD1 went unverified against the DNA. TRBV12-2 is a known pseudogene. There are 15 residues in the CDR3. As DNA, the CDR3 is TGTGCAAGTCGCTTAGGACAGGGCCCCCAAGAGACCCAGTACTTC. Translating it yields CASRLGQGPQETQYF.

This chain links TRBV7-6 with TRBJ2-1, with D tentatively TRBD1 (5 bases). From germline, CDR1 is SGHVS and CDR2 FNYEAQ. The V end was cut by 5 bases, the J end by 1 base, with 21 bases between. This CDR3 has 18 amino acids. In nucleotides, the CDR3 is TGTGCCAGCAGCAAATCACTCCCTTTTGACAGTTCCTACAATGAGCAGTTCTTC. It is translated as CASSKSLPFDSSYNEQFF.

V is TRBV7-2 and J is TRBJ2-7; unclear D gene. The CDR3 totals 13 residues. CDR1 and CDR2 (germline): SGHTA, FQGNSA. V lost 2 bases and J lost 5, with 10 bases in between. The CDR3 DNA reads as TGTGCCAGCAGCTTATTCGGGTCGGACGAGCAGTACGTC. The encoded protein is CASSLFGSDEQYV.

The chain employs TRBV3-1 (or the pseudogene TRBV3-2) and TRBJ1-1; TRBD1 is a possible D gene (6 bases). From germline, CDR1 is LGHDT and CDR2 YNNKEL (reference sequence). V lost 2 bases, J lost 10 bases, and 8 bases lay in between. The CDR3 extends over 11 amino acids. The CDR3 bases are TGTGCCAGCAGCCAACAGGGGAGAGCTTTCTTT. Its protein product is CASSQQGRAFF.

The V call is TRBV27, the J call TRBJ1-1; TRBD1 matches 8 bases. In germline, CDR1 is MNHEY, CDR2 SMNVEV (reference sequence). This CDR3 is built from 15 residues. V lost 6 bases to trimming and J lost 4 bases; unmatched junction nucleotides: 10. CDR3 loop: CASRTGGLGSTEAFF. In DNA form, the CDR3 reads TGTGCCAGCAGAACAGGGGGTCTGGGTTCCACTGAAGCTTTCTTT.

The rearrangement joins TRBV7-2 to TRBJ1-4; D remains ambiguous. Germline CDR1 reads SGHTA; CDR2 reads FQGNSA. The CDR3 runs 16 residues. V was clipped by 4 bases and J by 0 bases, with 12 bases between them. The CDR3 DNA is TGTGCCAGCAGCTCTGGCCTGCTCTCAACTAATGAAAAACTGTTTTTT. Protein sequence: CASSSGLLSTNEKLFF. The full variable domain, its missing parts supplied by reference TRBV7-2 and TRBJ1-4, is GAGVSQSPSNKVTEKGKDVELRCDPISGHTALYWYRQSLGQGLEFLIYFQGNSAPDKSGLPSDRFSAERTGGSVSTLTIQRTQQEDSAVYLCASSSGLLSTNEKLFFGSGTQLSVL.

CDR3 region: CASSLSWGQGNEQYF. CDR3 DNA: TGCGCCAGCAGCCTTTCATGGGGACAGGGTAACGAGCAGTACTTC. The rearrangement links TRBV5-1 to TRBJ2-7; TRBD1 matches at 9 bases. This CDR3 has 15 amino acids. Germline trimming cut 4 bases from V and 5 bases from J; bases unmatched to any gene: 10. Per the germline V gene, CDR1 is SGHRS and CDR2 is YFSETQ.

This chain uses TRBV25-1 with TRBJ1-1; D gene uncertain. Between the trimmed V and J ends, which lost 3 bases and 0 bases, there was a span of 5 bases. The CDR3 runs 13 residues. Germline CDR1 MGHDK, CDR2 SYGVNS. This chain's CDR3 is CASSDSLNTEAFF. In DNA, the CDR3 is TGTGCCAGCAGTGATAGCCTGAACACTGAAGCTTTCTTT.

CDR3 loop: CAWSVLDVGELFF. DNA for the CDR3: TGTGCCTGGAGTGTACTCGATGTCGGGGAGCTGTTTTTT. This rearrangement joins TRBV30 to TRBJ2-2; the D is unclear. Germline V gene data show CDR1 as GTSNPN and CDR2 as SVGIG (reference sequence). V lost 0 bases and J 7 bases, leaving 9 bases between the germline ends. This CDR3 comprises 13 residues.

This chain links TRBV7-2 with TRBJ2-1; 13 positions match TRBD2. This CDR3 region has 18 residues. The J segment lost 7 bases and the V segment lost 1 base, leaving 10 bases of the junction unmatched. Germline loops: CDR1 SGHTA, CDR2 FQGNSA. The CDR3 loop reads CASSLVPRLAGGTNEQFF. CDR3 coding DNA: TGTGCCAGCAGCTTAGTCCCCAGACTAGCGGGAGGAACGAATGAGCAGTTCTTC.

The rearrangement joins TRBV19 to TRBJ2-1, with 12 positions matching TRBD2. This CDR3 has 15 amino acids. V gave up 5 bases and J gave up 10 bases; unmatched junction bases: 9. From germline, CDR1 is LNHDA and CDR2 SQIVND (reference sequence). Here the CDR3 reads CASSETSGRGLEQFF. The CDR3 region has the DNA TGTGCCAGTAGTGAGACTAGCGGGAGAGGGTTGGAGCAGTTCTTC.

The V call is TRBV6-2 or TRBV6-3, the J call TRBJ2-2; D gene ambiguous. The CDR3 runs 14 residues. Germline V lookup: CDR1 MNHEY, CDR2 SVGEGT. Trimming shortened V by 6 bases and J by 1 base, and 9 bases separated the two germline ends. The CDR3 coding sequence is TGTGCCAGCAGCCACCACAAGAACACCGGGGAGCTGTTTTTT. Translating gives CASSHHKNTGELFF.

This chain connects TRBV28 to TRBJ1-2, with D perhaps matching TRBD1 (5 bases). Deletions cut 7 bases from V and 3 bases from J, with 12 bases between. This CDR3 has 13 residues. Germline loops: CDR1 MDHEN, CDR2 SYDVKM. The CDR3 region is CASNIPGYYGYTF. The CDR3 bases are TGTGCCAGCAACATCCCAGGGTACTATGGCTACACCTTC.

This clone showed up just a few times. The genes are TRBV12-3 or TRBV12-4 and TRBJ1-1; 7 positions agree with TRBD1. The ends lost 5 bases at V and 10 bases at J; junction bases unmatched: 7. The CDR3 has 12 residues. This chain's CDR3 is CASSQGGRVAFF. CDR3 sequence (DNA): TGTGCCAGCAGTCAAGGGGGCAGGGTAGCTTTCTTT.

This chain links TRBV6-6 with TRBJ1-2; D is possibly TRBD1 (6 bases). V was trimmed by 4 bases and J by 2 bases, leaving 14 bases between them. The V gene's germline CDR1 is MNHNY and CDR2 SVGAGI (reference sequence). There are 15 residues in the CDR3. The CDR3 reads CASSLPSGGNYGYTF. CDR3 nucleotides: TGTGCCAGCAGTTTACCCAGTGGGGGCAACTATGGCTACACCTTC.

The rearrangement joins TRBV6-5 to TRBJ2-7; D is undetermined. The V and J ends lost 7 bases and 2 bases respectively, with 18 bases between them. Germline CDR1 is MNHEY and CDR2 is SVGAGI. This CDR3 spans 15 amino acids. Here the CDR3 DNA reads TGTGCCAGCAACCCTTGGGCGAGTCGACCCTACGAGCAGTACTTC. Amino acids: CASNPWASRPYEQYF.

This sequence joins TRBV6-5 and TRBJ1-1, with D maybe TRBD1 (5 bases). CDR3 length: 15 residues. V lost 4 bases and J 3 bases, leaving 15 bases between the germline ends. The germline V gene has CDR1 MNHEY and CDR2 SVGAGI. This chain's CDR3 is CASSSTGVGDTEAFF. The CDR3 DNA follows: TGTGCCAGCAGTTCCACGGGGGTAGGTGACACTGAAGCTTTCTTT.

The CDR3 protein is CASSPTPMAVPEKLFF. CDR3 sequence (DNA): TGTGCCAGCTCACCAACACCGATGGCAGTCCCTGAAAAACTGTTTTTT. This rearrangement joins TRBV18 to TRBJ1-4; D remains ambiguous. The CDR3 has 16 amino acids. Trimming stripped 2 bases from V and 7 bases from J, with 17 bases between. Germline V lookup: CDR1 KGHSH, CDR2 LQKENI.

The CDR3 DNA follows: TGTGCCAGCAGCTTAGGCGTCAGGACAGGGCTTAACTATGGCTACACCTTC. Its translation is CASSLGVRTGLNYGYTF. J is TRBJ1-2 and V is TRBV11-2, with 8 bases aligning to TRBD1. J lost 1 base, V lost 1 base, and 8 bases had no gene match. The CDR3 is 17 amino acids. CDR1 SGHAT and CDR2 FQNNGV come from the germline V gene.

The genes are TRBV5-5 and TRBJ2-7, with a possible D match to TRBD1 (6 bases). Germline CDR1 reads SGHKS; CDR2 reads YYEKEE (reference sequence). V shed 4 bases and J shed 7 bases, with 33 bases lying between them. The CDR3 runs to 19 residues. The CDR3 loop is CASSPDWLLTRGQSGEQYF. In nucleotides, the CDR3 is TGTGCCAGCAGCCCCGACTGGCTTCTTACCAGGGGTCAATCTGGGGAGCAGTACTTC.

The chain couples TRBV15 to TRBJ2-5, with 8 bases fitting TRBD1. Trimming at V came to 4 bases and at J to 1 base, leaving 5 bases not matched to a gene. This CDR3 region has 15 residues. CDR1 and CDR2 (germline): LNHNV, YYDKDF (reference sequence). The CDR3 sequence is CATSTLGTGQETQYF. CDR3 in DNA: TGTGCCACCAGCACCCTCGGGACAGGCCAAGAGACCCAGTACTTC.

The chain joins TRBV9 to TRBJ1-2; D not certain. V lost 0 bases, J lost 7 bases, and 7 bases lay in between. Germline CDR1 SGDLS, CDR2 YYNGEE. The CDR3 is 12 residues long. In DNA form, the CDR3 reads TGTGCCAGCAGCGTAGGTTTAGCTGGCTACACCTTC. Translated: CASSVGLAGYTF.

The gene calls are TRBV19 and TRBJ2-5, with 8 bases that match TRBD2. J was trimmed by 5 bases and V by 2 bases; bases with no gene match: 10. Germline V gene lookup returns CDR1 LNHDA and CDR2 SQIVND (reference sequence). This CDR3 comprises 16 residues. The CDR3: CASSIISGTGMETQYF. The CDR3 DNA reads as TGTGCCAGTAGTATAATTAGCGGGACGGGCATGGAGACCCAGTACTTC.

This clone was detected a few times. The gene calls are TRBV6-5 and TRBJ1-2, with TRBD1 as a possible D gene (5 bases). This CDR3 has 13 amino acids. Deletions cut 2 bases from V and 6 bases from J, with 10 bases between. From germline, CDR1 is MNHEY and CDR2 SVGAGI. CDR3 residues: CASSYGGGDGYTF. For the CDR3, the DNA is TGTGCCAGCAGTTACGGGGGAGGGGATGGCTACACCTTC.

The chain links TRBV19 to TRBJ2-2; 14 bases are a match to TRBD2. The V and J ends lost 10 bases and 6 bases, in that order; junction bases with no gene match: 19. There are 19 residues in the CDR3. Germline V gene lookup returns CDR1 LNHDA and CDR2 SQIVND (reference sequence). Here the CDR3 reads CATSSTGLAGAGFSGELFF. Written as DNA, the CDR3 is TGTGCCACTTCATCGACGGGACTAGCGGGAGCAGGGTTTTCCGGGGAGCTGTTTTTT.

V usage is TRBV10-2 and J usage is TRBJ2-1, with 8 bases aligning to TRBD1. The CDR3 extends over 15 amino acids. The trim removed 7 bases at V and 4 bases at J, leaving 9 bases unmatched. From germline, CDR1 is WSHSY and CDR2 SAAADI. The CDR3 bases are TGCGCCAGCATGCCCACAGGGGGAGAGTACAATGAGCAGTTCTTC. This translates into CASMPTGGEYNEQFF.

The chain recombines TRBV27 with TRBJ1-6; D gene ambiguous. The ends were cut back, 2 bases at V and 5 bases at J, with 10 bases in the middle. The CDR3 contains 15 residues. The V gene's germline CDR1 is MNHEY and CDR2 SMNVEV (reference sequence). CDR3 sequence: CASSLRIVDNSPLHF. CDR3 bases: TGTGCCAGCAGTTTAAGAATAGTTGATAATTCACCCCTCCACTTT.

This sequence joins TRBV10-3 and TRBJ1-2; no reliable D call. The CDR3 extends over 13 amino acids. In germline, CDR1 is ENHRY, CDR2 SYGVKD. Trimming removed 3 bases at V and 3 bases at J, with 8 bases between. As DNA, the CDR3 is TGTGCCATCAGTGACGGGGAGGACTATGGCTACACCTTC. It encodes CAISDGEDYGYTF.